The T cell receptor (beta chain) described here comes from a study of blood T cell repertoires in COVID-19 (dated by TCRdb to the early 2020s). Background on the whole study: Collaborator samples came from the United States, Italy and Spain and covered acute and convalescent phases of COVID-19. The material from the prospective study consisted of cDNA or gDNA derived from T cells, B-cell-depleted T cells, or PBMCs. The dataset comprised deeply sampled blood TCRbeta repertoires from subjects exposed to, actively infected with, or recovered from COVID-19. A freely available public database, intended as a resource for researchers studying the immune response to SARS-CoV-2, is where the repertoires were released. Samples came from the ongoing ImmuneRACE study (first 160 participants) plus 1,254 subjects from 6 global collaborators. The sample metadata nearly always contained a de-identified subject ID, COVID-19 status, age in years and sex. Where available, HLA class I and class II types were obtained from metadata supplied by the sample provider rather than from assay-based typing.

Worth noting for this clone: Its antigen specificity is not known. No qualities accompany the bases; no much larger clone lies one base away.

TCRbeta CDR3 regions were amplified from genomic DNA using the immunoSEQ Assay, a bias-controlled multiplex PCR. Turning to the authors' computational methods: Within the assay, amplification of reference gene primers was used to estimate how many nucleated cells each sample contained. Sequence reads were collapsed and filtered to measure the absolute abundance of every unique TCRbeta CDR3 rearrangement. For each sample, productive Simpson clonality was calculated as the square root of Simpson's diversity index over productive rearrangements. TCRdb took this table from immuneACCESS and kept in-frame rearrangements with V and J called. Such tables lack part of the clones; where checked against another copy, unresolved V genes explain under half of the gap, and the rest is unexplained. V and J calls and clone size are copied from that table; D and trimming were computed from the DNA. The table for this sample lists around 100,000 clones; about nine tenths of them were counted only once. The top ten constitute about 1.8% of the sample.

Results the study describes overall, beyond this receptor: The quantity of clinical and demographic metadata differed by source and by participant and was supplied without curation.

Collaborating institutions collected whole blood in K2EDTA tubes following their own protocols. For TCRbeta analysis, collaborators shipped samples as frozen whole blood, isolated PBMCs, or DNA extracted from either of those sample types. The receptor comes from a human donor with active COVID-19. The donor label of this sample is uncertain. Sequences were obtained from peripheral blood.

The CDR3: CASSSPRGGEDTQYF. The nucleotides read TGTGCCAGCAGCTCCCCGCGGGGGGGGGAAGATACGCAGTATTTT. The rearrangement joined TRBV7-9 to TRBJ2-3; the central 9 bases match TRBD2. CDR1 SEHNR and CDR2 FQNEAQ were looked up in the germline V gene (reference sequence). From the cysteine up to the phenylalanine, the CDR3 has a length of 15 residues. The entry retains the CDR3 DNA only, 45 bases that are in frame from base 1. V ends up 4 bases short and J 5 bases short, with an unmatched junction base count of 7. With the rest looked up from the reference TRBV7-9 and TRBJ2-3 genes rather than sequenced, the full variable domain is DTGVSQNPRHKITKRGQNVTFRCDPISEHNRLYWYRQTLGQGPEFLTYFQNEAQLEKSRLLSDRFSAERPKGSFSTLEIQRTEQGDSAMYLCASSSPRGGEDTQYFGPGTRLTVL.